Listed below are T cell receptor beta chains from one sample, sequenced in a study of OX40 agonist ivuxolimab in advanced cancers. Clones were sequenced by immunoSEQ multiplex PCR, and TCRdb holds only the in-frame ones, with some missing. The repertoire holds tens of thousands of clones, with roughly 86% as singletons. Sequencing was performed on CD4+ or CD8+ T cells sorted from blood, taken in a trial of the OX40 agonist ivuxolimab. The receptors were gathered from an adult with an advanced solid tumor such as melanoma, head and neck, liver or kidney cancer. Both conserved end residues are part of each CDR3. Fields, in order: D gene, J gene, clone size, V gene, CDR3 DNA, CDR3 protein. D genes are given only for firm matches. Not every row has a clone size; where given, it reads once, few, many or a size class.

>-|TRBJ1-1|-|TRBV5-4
TGTGCCAGCAGCTTGTTAGGGGGAAACACTGAAGCTTTCTTT
CASSLLGGNTEAFF
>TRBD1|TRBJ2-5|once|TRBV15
TGTGCCACCAGCTGGGGACAGGGAGAAGAGACCCAGTACTTC
CATSWGQGEETQYF
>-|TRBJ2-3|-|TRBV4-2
TGTGCCAGCAGCCAAGCCGGAGGGAGAGGCACAGATACGCAGTATTTT
CASSQAGGRGTDTQYF
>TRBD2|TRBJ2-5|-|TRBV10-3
TGTGCCATAGCGGGAGGGCCAGTGGGGTCTGTTGAGACCCAGTACTTC
CAIAGGPVGSVETQYF
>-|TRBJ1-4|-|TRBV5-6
TGTGCCAGCAGCTTGGTTGGGGAGGGAGCTAATGAAAAACTGTTTTTT
CASSLVGEGANEKLFF
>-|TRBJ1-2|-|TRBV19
TGTGCCAGTAGTCGGCCGGGACGGTCGAACTATGGCTACACCTTC
CASSRPGRSNYGYTF
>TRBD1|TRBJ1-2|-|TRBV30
TGTGCCTGGAGGGAACAGGGGCGTAACTATGGCTACACCTTC
CAWREQGRNYGYTF
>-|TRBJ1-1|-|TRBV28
TGTGCCACTGGGCCCGGGACTCTCCAAGGAGCTTTCTTT
CATGPGTLQGAFF
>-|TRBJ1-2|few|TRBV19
TGTGCCAGTAGCCTACCGACGAATAATGGCTACACCTTC
CASSLPTNNGYTF
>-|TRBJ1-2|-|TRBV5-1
TGCGCCAGCAGCCCCAACGCCGGGACCTATGGCTACACCTTC
CASSPNAGTYGYTF
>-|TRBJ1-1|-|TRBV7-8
TGTGCCAGCAGCGGCCGGGTTATGAACACTGAAGCTTTCTTT
CASSGRVMNTEAFF
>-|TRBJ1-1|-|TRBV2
TGTGCCAGCAGTGAATTCACTGAAGCTTTCTTT
CASSEFTEAFF
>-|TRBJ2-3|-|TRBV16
TGTGCCAGCAGCAGGAGAGACCGCACAGATACGCAGTATTTT
CASSRRDRTDTQYF
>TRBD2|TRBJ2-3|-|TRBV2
TGTGCCAGCAGTAGGCTAGCGGGAGGTGCAGATACGCAGTATTTT
CASSRLAGGADTQYF
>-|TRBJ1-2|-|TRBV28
TGTGCCAGCAGAACCTCAGGGCCTTCGTTTGGCTACACCTTC
CASRTSGPSFGYTF
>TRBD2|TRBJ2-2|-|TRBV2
TGTGCCAGCAAGGCGCTAGCGGGGAACACCGGGGAGCTGTTTTTT
CASKALAGNTGELFF